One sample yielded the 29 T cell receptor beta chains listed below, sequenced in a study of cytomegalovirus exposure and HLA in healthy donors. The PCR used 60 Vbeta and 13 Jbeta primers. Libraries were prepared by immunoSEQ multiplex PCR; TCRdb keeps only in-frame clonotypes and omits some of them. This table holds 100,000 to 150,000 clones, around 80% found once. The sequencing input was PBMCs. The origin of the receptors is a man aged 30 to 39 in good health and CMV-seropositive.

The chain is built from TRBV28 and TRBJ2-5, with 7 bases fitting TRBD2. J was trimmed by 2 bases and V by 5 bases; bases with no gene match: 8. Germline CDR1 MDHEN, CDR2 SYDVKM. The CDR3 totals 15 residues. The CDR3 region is CASSPSGTRQETQYF. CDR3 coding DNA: TGTGCCAGCAGTCCGAGCGGGACCAGGCAAGAGACCCAGTACTTC.

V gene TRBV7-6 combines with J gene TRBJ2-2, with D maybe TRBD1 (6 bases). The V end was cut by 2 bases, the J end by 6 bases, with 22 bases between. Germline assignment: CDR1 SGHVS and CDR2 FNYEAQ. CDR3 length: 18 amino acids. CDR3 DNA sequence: TGTGCCAGCAGCTTATGGCCCAGGGGCCGGGTGGAAGCCGGGGAGCTGTTTTTT. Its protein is CASSLWPRGRVEAGELFF.

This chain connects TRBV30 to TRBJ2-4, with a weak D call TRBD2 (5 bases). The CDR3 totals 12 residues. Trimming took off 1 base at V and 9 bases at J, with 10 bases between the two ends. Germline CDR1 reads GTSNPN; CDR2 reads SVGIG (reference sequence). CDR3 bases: TGTGCCTGGAGTGACAGCGGAGGCATTCAGTACTTC. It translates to CAWSDSGGIQYF.

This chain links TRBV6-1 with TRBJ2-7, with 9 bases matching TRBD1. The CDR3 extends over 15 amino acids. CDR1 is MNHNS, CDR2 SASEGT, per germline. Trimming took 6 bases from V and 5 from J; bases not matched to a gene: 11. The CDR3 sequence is CASRSGTGSIHEQYF. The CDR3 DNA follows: TGTGCCAGCAGGTCCGGGACAGGGAGTATACACGAGCAGTACTTC.

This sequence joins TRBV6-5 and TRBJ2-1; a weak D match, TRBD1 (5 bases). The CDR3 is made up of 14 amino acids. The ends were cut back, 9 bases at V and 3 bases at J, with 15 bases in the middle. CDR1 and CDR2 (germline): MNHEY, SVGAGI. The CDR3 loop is CASKPQAGYNEQFF. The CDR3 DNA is TGTGCCAGTAAACCACAGGCTGGCTACAATGAGCAGTTCTTC.

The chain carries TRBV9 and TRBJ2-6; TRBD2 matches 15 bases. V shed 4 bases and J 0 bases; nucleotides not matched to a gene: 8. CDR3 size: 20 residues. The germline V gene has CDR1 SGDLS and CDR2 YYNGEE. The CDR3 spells CASSSTGTSGRNSGANVLTF. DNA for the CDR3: TGTGCCAGCAGCTCCACCGGGACTAGCGGGAGGAACTCTGGGGCCAACGTCCTGACTTTC.

CDR3 region: CASSQGRRVVYEAFF. The CDR3 nucleotides read TGCGCCAGCAGCCAAGGGAGGAGGGTCGTTTATGAAGCTTTCTTT. The gene calls are TRBV4-3 and TRBJ1-1; D is ambiguous. Germline CDR1 is LGHNA and CDR2 is YSLEER. This CDR3 is 15 amino acids long. Trimming left V 1 base short and J 7 bases short, with 16 bases between.

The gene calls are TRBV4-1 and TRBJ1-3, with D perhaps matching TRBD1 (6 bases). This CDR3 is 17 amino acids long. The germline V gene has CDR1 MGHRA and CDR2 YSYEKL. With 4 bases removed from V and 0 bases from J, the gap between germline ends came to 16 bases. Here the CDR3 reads CASSRPGQTISGNTIYF. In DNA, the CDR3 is TGCGCCAGCAGCCGCCCAGGACAGACCATCTCTGGAAACACCATATATTTT.

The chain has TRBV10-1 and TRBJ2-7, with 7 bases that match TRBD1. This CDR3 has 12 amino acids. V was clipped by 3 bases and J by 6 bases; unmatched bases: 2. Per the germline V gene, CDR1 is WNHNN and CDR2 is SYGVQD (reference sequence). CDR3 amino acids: CASSEPGGEQYF. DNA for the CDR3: TGCGCCAGCAGTGAACCAGGGGGCGAGCAGTACTTC.

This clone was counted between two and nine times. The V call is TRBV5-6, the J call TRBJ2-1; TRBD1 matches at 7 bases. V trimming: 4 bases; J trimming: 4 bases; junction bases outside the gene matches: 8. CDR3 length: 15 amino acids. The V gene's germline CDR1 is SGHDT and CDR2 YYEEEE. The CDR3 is CASSLLGTVYNEQFF. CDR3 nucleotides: TGTGCCAGCAGCCTCCTAGGGACAGTTTACAATGAGCAGTTCTTC. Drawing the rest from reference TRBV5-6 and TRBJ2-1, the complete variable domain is DAGVTQSPTHLIKTRGQQVTLRCSPKSGHDTVSWYQQALGQGPQFIFQYYEEEERQRGNFPDRFSGHQFPNYSSELNVNALLLGDSALYLCASSLLGTVYNEQFFGPGTRLTVL.

The CDR3 coding sequence is TGTGCCAGCAGCTTAGGGCAGGGCTATGGCTACACCTTC. Translated, it gives CASSLGQGYGYTF. The V and J genes are TRBV7-2 and TRBJ1-2; D might be TRBD1 (5 bases). This CDR3 contains 13 residues. The V end lost 1 base, the J end lost 4 bases, and 7 bases lay between the germline ends. CDR1 SGHTA and CDR2 FQGNSA come from the germline V gene.

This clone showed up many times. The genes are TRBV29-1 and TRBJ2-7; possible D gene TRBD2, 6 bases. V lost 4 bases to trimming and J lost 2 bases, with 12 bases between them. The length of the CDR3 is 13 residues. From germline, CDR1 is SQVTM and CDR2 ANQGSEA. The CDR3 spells CSVGVAEPYEQYF. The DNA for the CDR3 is TGCAGCGTTGGGGTAGCGGAACCCTACGAGCAGTACTTC.

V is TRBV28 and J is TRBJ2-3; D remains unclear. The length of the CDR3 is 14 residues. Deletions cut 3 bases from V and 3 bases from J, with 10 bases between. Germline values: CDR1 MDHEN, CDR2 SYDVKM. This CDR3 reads CASSFIQVTDTQYF. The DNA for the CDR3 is TGTGCCAGCAGTTTCATACAAGTTACAGATACGCAGTATTTT.

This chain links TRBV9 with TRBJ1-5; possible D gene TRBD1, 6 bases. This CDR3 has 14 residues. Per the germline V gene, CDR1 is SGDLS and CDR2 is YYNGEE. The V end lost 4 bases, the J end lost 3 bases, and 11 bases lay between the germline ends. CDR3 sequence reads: CASSSDRINQPQHF. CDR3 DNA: TGTGCCAGCAGCTCGGACAGAATCAATCAGCCCCAGCATTTT.

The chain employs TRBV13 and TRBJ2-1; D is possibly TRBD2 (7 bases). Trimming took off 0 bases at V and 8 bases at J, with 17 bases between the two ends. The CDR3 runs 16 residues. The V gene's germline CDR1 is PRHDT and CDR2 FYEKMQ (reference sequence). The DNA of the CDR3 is TGTGCCAGCAGCTTAGGGGCTGGGGGGGCGACATATGAGCAGTTCTTC. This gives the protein CASSLGAGGATYEQFF.

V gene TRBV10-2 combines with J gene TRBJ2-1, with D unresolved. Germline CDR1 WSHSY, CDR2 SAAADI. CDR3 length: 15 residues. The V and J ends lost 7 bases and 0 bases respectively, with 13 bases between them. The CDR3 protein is CASIKKLSSYNEQFF. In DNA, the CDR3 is TGCGCCAGCATTAAGAAACTTAGCTCCTACAATGAGCAGTTCTTC.

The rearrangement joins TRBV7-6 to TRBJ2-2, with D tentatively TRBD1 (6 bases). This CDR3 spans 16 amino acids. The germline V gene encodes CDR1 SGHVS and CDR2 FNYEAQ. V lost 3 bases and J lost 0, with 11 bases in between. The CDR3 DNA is TGTGCCAGCAGCTTTGCCACAGGGTCGAACACCGGGGAGCTGTTTTTT. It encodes CASSFATGSNTGELFF.

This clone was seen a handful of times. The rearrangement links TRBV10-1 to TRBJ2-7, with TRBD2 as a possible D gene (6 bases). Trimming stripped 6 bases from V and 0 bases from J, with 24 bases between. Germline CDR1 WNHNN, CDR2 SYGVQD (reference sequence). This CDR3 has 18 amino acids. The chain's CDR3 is CASRDDRASASSSYEQYF. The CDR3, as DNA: TGCGCCAGCAGAGACGACAGAGCTAGCGCTTCCTCCTCCTACGAGCAGTACTTC.

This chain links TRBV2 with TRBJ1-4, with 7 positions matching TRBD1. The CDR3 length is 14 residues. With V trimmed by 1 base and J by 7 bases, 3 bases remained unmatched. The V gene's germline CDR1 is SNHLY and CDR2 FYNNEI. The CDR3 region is CASSEGGTAEKLFF. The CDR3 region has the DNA TGTGCCAGCAGTGAAGGGGGGACAGCTGAAAAACTGTTTTTT.

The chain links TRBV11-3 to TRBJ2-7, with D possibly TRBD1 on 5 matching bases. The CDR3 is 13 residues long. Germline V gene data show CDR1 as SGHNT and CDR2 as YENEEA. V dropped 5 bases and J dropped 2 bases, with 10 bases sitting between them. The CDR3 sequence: CASSLDTTYEQYF. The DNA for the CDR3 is TGTGCCAGCAGCCTGGACACCACCTACGAGCAGTACTTC.

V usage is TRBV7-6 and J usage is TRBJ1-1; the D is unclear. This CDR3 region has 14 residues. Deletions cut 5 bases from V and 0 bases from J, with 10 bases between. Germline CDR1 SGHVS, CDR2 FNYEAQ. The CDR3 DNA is TGTGCCAGCAGCCCGGGTCGGGTGAACACTGAAGCTTTCTTT. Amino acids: CASSPGRVNTEAFF.

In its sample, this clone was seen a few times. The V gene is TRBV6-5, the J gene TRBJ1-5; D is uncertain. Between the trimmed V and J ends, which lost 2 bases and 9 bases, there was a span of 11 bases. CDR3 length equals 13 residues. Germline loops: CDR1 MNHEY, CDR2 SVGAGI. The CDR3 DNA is TGTGCCAGCAGTTACAAGGGCGAGGGGCCCCAGCATTTT. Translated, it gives CASSYKGEGPQHF.

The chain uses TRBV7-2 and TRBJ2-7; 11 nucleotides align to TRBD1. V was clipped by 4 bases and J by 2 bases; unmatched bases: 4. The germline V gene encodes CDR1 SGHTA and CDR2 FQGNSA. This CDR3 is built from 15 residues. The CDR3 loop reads CASSSWDRGTYEQYF. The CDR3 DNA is TGTGCCAGCAGCTCCTGGGACAGGGGGACCTACGAGCAGTACTTC.

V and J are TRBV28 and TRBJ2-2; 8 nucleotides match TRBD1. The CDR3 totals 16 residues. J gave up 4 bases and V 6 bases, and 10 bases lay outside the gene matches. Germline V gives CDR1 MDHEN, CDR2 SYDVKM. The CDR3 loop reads CASRNYRGVVTGELFF. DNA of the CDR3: TGTGCCAGCAGGAACTACAGGGGGGTCGTCACCGGGGAGCTGTTTTTT.

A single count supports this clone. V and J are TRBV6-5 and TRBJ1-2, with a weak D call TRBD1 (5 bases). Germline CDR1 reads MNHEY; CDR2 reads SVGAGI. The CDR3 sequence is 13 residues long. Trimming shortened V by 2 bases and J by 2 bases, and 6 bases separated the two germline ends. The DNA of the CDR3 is TGTGCCAGCAGTTACGACAGAAACTATGGCTACACCTTC. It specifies CASSYDRNYGYTF.

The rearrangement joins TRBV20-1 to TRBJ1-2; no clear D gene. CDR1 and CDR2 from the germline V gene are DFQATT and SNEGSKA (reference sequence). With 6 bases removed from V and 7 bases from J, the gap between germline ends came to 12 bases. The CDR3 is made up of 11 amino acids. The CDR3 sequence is CSAYLARGYTF. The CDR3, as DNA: TGCAGTGCCTACCTAGCCCGTGGCTACACCTTC.

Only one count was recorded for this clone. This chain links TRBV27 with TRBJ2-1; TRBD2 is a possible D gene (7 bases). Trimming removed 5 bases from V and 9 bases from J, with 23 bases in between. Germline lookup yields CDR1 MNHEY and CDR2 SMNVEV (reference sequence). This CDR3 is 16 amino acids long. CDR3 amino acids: CASSTRTAPQRGEQFF. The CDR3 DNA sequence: TGTGCCAGCAGTACGAGGACAGCCCCCCAGCGGGGTGAGCAGTTCTTC.

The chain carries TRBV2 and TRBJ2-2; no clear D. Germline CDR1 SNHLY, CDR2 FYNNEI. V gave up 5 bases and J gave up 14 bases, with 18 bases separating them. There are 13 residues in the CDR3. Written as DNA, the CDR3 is TGTGCCAGCAGTCACGGCAACTCGAGGCGCCTGTTTTTT. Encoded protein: CASSHGNSRRLFF.

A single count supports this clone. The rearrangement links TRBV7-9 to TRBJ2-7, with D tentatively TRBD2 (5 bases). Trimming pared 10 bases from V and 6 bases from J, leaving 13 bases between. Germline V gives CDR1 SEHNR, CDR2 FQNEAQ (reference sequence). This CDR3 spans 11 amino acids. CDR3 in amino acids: CATLRGSEQYF. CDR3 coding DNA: TGTGCCACTTTACGGGGTAGCGAGCAGTACTTC. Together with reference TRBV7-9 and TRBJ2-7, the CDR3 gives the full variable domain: DTGVSQNPRHKITKRGQNVTFRCDPISEHNRLYWYRQTLGQGPEFLTYFQNEAQLEKSRLLSDRFSAERPKGSFSTLEIQRTEQGDSAMYLCATLRGSEQYFGPGTRLTVT.